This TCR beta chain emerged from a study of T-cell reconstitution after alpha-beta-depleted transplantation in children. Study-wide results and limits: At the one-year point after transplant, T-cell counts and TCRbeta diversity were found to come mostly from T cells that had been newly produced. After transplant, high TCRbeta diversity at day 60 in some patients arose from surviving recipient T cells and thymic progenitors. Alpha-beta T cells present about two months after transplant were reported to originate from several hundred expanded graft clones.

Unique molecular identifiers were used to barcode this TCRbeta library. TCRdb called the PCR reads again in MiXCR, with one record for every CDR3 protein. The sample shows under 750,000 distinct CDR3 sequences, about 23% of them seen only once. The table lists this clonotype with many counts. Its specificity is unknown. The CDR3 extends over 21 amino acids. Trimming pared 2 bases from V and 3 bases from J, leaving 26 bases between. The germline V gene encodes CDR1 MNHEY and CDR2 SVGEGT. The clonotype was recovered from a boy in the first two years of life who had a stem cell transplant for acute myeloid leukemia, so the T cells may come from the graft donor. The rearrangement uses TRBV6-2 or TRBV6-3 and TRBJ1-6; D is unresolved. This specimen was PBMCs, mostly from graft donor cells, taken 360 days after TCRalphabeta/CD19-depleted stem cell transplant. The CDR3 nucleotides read TGTGCCAGCAGTTACAGAGGGTCGGGTCTCGGGATGCCCTTCTATAATTCACCCCTCCACTTT. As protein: CASSYRGSGLGMPFYNSPLHF.